One T cell receptor beta chain is described in this entry. Sorted-subset replicate PCR reactions were performed with around 200 ng DNA, corresponding to roughly 27,000 T cell genomes. The method was immunoSEQ multiplex PCR; TCRdb's version includes in-frame clones alone and lacks a portion of them. The sample lists about 2 million clones, about 95% occurring once. V was pared by 7 bases and J by 3 bases, with 8 bases of the junction left unmatched. The CDR3 is made up of 14 amino acids. Germline V gives CDR1 WSHSY, CDR2 SAAADI. These data belong to a study of shared clonotypes between healthy human individuals. Study-level information: Per donor, three plates held CD4 naive cells, three held CD4 memory, two held CD8 naive and one held CD8 memory.

Positively selected for CCR7, the CD45RO-negative cells used as naive CD8 cells excluded terminally differentiated effector memory CD45RA+ cells. Healthy adults negative for HIV, lacking recent acute infections or vaccinations, served as donors. The clonotype was recovered from a man aged 18 to 35 in good health. The specimen was naive CD8+ T cells sorted from blood. The chain combines TRBV10-2 with TRBJ2-7; 8 bases agree with TRBD2. DNA of the CDR3: TGCGCCAGCAAAAACTTAGCGGGGTACTACGAGCAGTACTTC. It encodes CASKNLAGYYEQYF.